A single sample is the source of the 17 T cell receptor beta chains below, sequenced in a study of cytomegalovirus exposure and HLA in healthy donors. The PCR had 60 Vbeta and 13 Jbeta primers. Assay: immunoSEQ multiplex PCR; the TCRdb copy retains only in-frame clones and omits some. The repertoire consists of around 31,000 clones, with about three fifths occurring once and the leading ten covering roughly two fifths. Specimen: PBMCs. The receptors here all came from a male donor in good health and CMV-seropositive.

The chain joins TRBV30 to TRBJ1-2; TRBD1 matches 11 bases. V dropped 3 bases and J dropped 7; count of bases not matched to a gene: 4. Per the germline V gene, CDR1 is GTSNPN and CDR2 is SVGIG (reference sequence). The CDR3 totals 13 residues. The CDR3 loop is CAWRGQGAVGYTF. DNA for the CDR3: TGTGCCTGGAGAGGACAGGGGGCAGTTGGCTACACCTTC. The full variable domain, in which reference TRBV30 and TRBJ1-2 provide the parts outside the CDR3, is SQTIHQWPATLVQPVGSPLSLECTVEGTSNPNLYWYRQAAGRGLQLLFYSVGIGQISSEVPQNLSASRPQDRQFILSSKKLLLSDSGFYLCAWRGQGAVGYTFGSGTRLTVV.

The gene calls are TRBV5-1 and TRBJ1-2; 9 bases align to TRBD1. The V gene's germline CDR1 is SGHRS and CDR2 YFSETQ. The CDR3 has 14 amino acids. V gave up 9 bases and J gave up 4 bases; unmatched junction bases: 10. CDR3 loop: CATQEGQGTYGYTF. CDR3 in DNA: TGCGCCACCCAGGAGGGACAGGGAACCTATGGCTACACCTTC. The variable domain in full, with the rest retrieved from reference TRBV5-1 and TRBJ1-2, is KAGVTQTPRYLIKTRGQQVTLSCSPISGHRSVSWYQQTPGQGLQFLFEYFSETQRNKGNFPGRFSGRQFSNSRSEMNVSTLELGDSALYLCATQEGQGTYGYTFGSGTRLTVV.

This clone has just one count. The rearrangement uses TRBV9 and TRBJ2-7; possibly TRBD1 for D (6 bases). The CDR3 runs 15 residues. Trimming stripped 2 bases from V and 2 bases from J, with 14 bases between. In germline, CDR1 is SGDLS, CDR2 YYNGEE. For the CDR3, the DNA is TGTGCCAGCAGCGTGGAACCGACAGGTACCTACGAGCAGTACTTC. Translating gives CASSVEPTGTYEQYF. Together with reference TRBV9 and TRBJ2-7, the CDR3 gives the full variable domain: DSGVTQTPKHLITATGQRVTLRCSPRSGDLSVYWYQQSLDQGLQFLIQYYNGEERAKGNILERFSAQQFPDLHSELNLSSLELGDSALYFCASSVEPTGTYEQYFGPGTRLTVT.

With regard to this clone: At one boundary the junction diverges from the germline segment, which might be a read error. The V call is TRBV4-1, the J call TRBJ2-1; tentatively, D is TRBD2 (5 bases). CDR1 is MGHRA and CDR2 is YSYEKL in the germline V gene. The CDR3 runs 15 residues. CDR3 sequence reads: CASSQAEFSYNEQFF. The DNA of the CDR3 is TGCGCCAGCAGTCAAGCGGAGTTCTCCTACAATGAGCAGTTCTTC.

The chain uses TRBV30 and TRBJ2-2, with a weak D call TRBD2 (5 bases). The V gene's germline CDR1 is GTSNPN and CDR2 SVGIG (reference sequence). CDR3 length: 10 amino acids. The V end lost 8 bases, the J end lost 6 bases, and 7 bases lay between the germline ends. For the CDR3, the DNA is TGTGCCCTGGAGGCCGGGGAGCTGTTTTTT. It specifies CALEAGELFF. Using reference TRBV30 and TRBJ2-2 for the parts outside the CDR3, the full variable domain is SQTIHQWPATLVQPVGSPLSLECTVEGTSNPNLYWYRQAAGRGLQLLFYSVGIGQISSEVPQNLSASRPQDRQFILSSKKLLLSDSGFYLCALEAGELFFGEGSRLTVL.

The genes are TRBV30 and TRBJ2-4; D is possibly TRBD2 (6 bases). Germline assignment: CDR1 GTSNPN and CDR2 SVGIG (reference sequence). The CDR3 covers 12 residues. With 7 bases removed from V and 13 bases from J, the gap between germline ends came to 20 bases. The CDR3 DNA follows: TGTGCCTCCAAGCGGGCCCACTCTTTACAGTACTTC. Residues: CASKRAHSLQYF.

The rearrangement joins TRBV7-3 to TRBJ2-7, with 8 bases fitting TRBD2. V lost 4 bases to trimming and J lost 0 bases; unmatched junction nucleotides: 8. Germline-derived CDR1 and CDR2 are SGHTA and FQGTGA. The CDR3 contains 16 residues. CDR3 region: CASSSMGGRNSYEQYF. DNA of the CDR3: TGTGCCAGCAGCTCCATGGGCGGGAGGAACTCCTACGAGCAGTACTTC.

This sequence joins TRBV6-1 and TRBJ1-5, with 7 bases aligning to TRBD1. This CDR3 is 14 amino acids long. Trimming cost V 3 bases and J 7 bases; bases outside gene matches: 6. Germline lookup yields CDR1 MNHNS and CDR2 SASEGT. The CDR3 protein is CASSETGMGQPQHF. The CDR3 DNA is TGTGCCAGCAGTGAGACAGGGATGGGACAGCCCCAGCATTTT.

CDR3 sequence: CASSLPGRPNSPLHF. CDR3 DNA: TGTGCCAGCAGCCTCCCCGGCAGGCCCAATTCACCCCTCCACTTT. The chain combines TRBV7-2 with TRBJ1-6; D not resolved. The CDR3 covers 15 residues. V lost 5 bases to trimming and J lost 7 bases, with 15 bases between them. The germline gives CDR1 SGHTA, CDR2 FQGNSA.

V is TRBV4-2 and J is TRBJ2-2, with D possibly being TRBD1 (6 bases). CDR1 and CDR2 from the germline V gene are LGHNA and YNFKEQ. This CDR3 region has 15 residues. V lost 5 bases, J lost 3 bases, and 13 bases lay in between. The CDR3 DNA follows: TGTGCCAGCAGCAATGCAGGGGCGGACACCGGGGAGCTGTTTTTT. Protein product: CASSNAGADTGELFF.

This clone was observed a few times. The gene calls are TRBV5-1 and TRBJ1-1, with no clear D. The V gene lost 2 bases and the J gene lost 1 base, with 12 bases spanning the gap. Per the germline V gene, CDR1 is SGHRS and CDR2 is YFSETQ. The CDR3 is 15 residues long. CDR3: CASSFGSGANTEAFF. In DNA, the CDR3 is TGCGCCAGCAGCTTCGGGTCGGGAGCGAACACTGAAGCTTTCTTT.

The V gene is TRBV16, the J gene TRBJ1-5; D is undetermined. CDR1 and CDR2 from the germline V gene are KGHSY and FQNENV. The CDR3 is made up of 14 amino acids. V was cut by 4 bases and J by 1 base, with 8 bases left in between. CDR3 nucleotide sequence: TGTGCCAGCAGCCCGCGGCAGAGCAATCAGCCCCAGCATTTT. This encodes CASSPRQSNQPQHF.

The chain links TRBV7-8 to TRBJ2-3, with TRBD2 matching over 9 bases. Trimming cost V 5 bases and J 3 bases; bases outside gene matches: 3. Germline V gene lookup returns CDR1 SGHVS and CDR2 FQNEAQ. The CDR3 contains 14 residues. CDR3 coding DNA: TGTGCCAGCAGCGGAGGACTAGCGACAGATACGCAGTATTTT. Translation gives CASSGGLATDTQYF.

This clone has only one observation. The chain is built from TRBV30 and TRBJ2-1; the match to TRBD2 covers 10 bases. The CDR3 is 15 amino acids. Trimming removed 3 bases from V and 4 bases from J; junction bases left unmatched: 6. Germline loops: CDR1 GTSNPN, CDR2 SVGIG (reference sequence). CDR3 amino acids: CAWRAGTSDYNEQFF. CDR3 bases: TGTGCCTGGAGGGCTGGGACTAGCGATTACAATGAGCAGTTCTTC.

The V and J genes are TRBV11-2 and TRBJ1-2; 8 bases agree with TRBD1. The V and J ends lost 5 bases and 8 bases, in that order; junction bases with no gene match: 7. The CDR3 consists of 13 residues. Germline V CDR1 and CDR2: SGHAT, FQNNGV. Here the CDR3 reads CASSPGTGWGYTF. The CDR3 bases are TGTGCCAGCAGCCCGGGGACAGGCTGGGGCTACACCTTC.

The rearrangement uses TRBV30 and TRBJ1-5, with D uncertain. The CDR3 runs 13 residues. Germline loops: CDR1 GTSNPN, CDR2 SVGIG (reference sequence). Trimming cost V 3 bases and J 3 bases, with 9 bases left between them. The CDR3 loop is CAWRAGLNQPQHF. The CDR3 bases are TGTGCCTGGAGGGCAGGCCTCAATCAGCCCCAGCATTTT.

The chain links TRBV4-1 to TRBJ1-4; D unclear. Germline CDR1 reads MGHRA; CDR2 reads YSYEKL. Trimming removed 4 bases at V and 0 bases at J, with 12 bases between. The CDR3 contains 16 residues. Here the CDR3 DNA reads TGCGCCAGCAGCCTACGGGGTGCGCCAACTAATGAAAAACTGTTTTTT. Amino acid sequence: CASSLRGAPTNEKLFF.